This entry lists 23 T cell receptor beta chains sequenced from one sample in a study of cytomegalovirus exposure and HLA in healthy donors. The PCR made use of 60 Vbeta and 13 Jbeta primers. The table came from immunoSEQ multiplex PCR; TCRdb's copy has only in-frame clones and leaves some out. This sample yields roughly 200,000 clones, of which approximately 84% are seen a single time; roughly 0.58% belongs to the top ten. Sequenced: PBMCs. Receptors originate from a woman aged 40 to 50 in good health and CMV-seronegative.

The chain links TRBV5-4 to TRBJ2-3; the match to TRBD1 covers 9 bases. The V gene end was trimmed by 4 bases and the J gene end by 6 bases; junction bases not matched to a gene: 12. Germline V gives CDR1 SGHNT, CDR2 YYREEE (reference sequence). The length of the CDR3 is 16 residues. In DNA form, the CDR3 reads TGTGCCAGCAGCCCCTCCTCCGGGACAGGGCTTGATACGCAGTATTTT. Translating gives CASSPSSGTGLDTQYF. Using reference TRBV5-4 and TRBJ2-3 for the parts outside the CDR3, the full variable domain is ETGVTQSPTHLIKTRGQQVTLRCSSQSGHNTVSWYQQALGQGPQFIFQYYREEENGRGNFPPRFSGLQFPNYSSELNVNALELDDSALYLCASSPSSGTGLDTQYFGPGTRLTVL.

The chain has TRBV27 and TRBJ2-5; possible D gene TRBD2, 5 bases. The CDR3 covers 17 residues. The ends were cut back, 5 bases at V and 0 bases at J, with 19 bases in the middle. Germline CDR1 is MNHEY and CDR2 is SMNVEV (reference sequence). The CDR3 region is CASSAPSPRGYQETQYF. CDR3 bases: TGTGCCAGCAGTGCTCCTTCCCCTCGGGGATACCAAGAGACCCAGTACTTC.

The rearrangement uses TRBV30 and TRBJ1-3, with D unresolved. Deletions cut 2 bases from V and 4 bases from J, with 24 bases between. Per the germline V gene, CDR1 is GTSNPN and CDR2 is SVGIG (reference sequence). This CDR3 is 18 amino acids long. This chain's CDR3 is CAWSPTRATRASGNTIYF. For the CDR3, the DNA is TGTGCCTGGAGTCCGACACGCGCAACAAGGGCTAGCGGAAACACCATATATTTT.

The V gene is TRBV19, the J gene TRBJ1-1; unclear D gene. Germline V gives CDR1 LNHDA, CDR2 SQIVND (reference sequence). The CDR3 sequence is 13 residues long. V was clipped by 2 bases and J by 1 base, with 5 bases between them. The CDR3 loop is CASSISTNTEAFF. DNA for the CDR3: TGTGCCAGTAGTATAAGCACGAACACTGAAGCTTTCTTT.

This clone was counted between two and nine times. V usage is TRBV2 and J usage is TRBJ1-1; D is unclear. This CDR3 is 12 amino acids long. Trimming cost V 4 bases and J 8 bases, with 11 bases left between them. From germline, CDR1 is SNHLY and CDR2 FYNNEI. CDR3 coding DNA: TGTGCCAGCAGTGCTTACGGAGGGGAAGCTTTCTTT. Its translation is CASSAYGGEAFF.

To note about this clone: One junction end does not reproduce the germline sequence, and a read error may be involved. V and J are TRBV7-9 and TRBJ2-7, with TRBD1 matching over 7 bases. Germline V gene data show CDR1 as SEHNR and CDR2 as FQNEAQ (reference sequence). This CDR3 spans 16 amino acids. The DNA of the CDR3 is TGTTCCAGCAGCTCGGGGCGAGGGGACAGTCTCTACGAGCAGTACTTC. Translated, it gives CSSSSGRGDSLYEQYF.

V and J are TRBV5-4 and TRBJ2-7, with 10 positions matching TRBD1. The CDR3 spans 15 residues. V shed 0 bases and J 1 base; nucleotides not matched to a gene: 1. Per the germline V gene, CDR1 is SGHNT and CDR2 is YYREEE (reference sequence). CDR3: CASSLGGQGSYEQYF. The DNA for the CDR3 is TGTGCCAGCAGCTTGGGGGGACAGGGGTCCTACGAGCAGTACTTC.

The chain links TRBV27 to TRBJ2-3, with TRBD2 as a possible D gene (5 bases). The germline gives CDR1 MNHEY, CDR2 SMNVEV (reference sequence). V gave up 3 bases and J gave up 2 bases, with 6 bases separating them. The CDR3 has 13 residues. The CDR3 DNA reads TGTGCCAGCAGTTTCGGGGACACAGATACGCAGTATTTT. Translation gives CASSFGDTDTQYF.

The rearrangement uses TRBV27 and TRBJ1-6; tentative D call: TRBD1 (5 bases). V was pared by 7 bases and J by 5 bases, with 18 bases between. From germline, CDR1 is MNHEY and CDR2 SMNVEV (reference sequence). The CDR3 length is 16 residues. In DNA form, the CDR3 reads TGTGCCAGCAAACTGTTTGTTGACAGCGATAATTCACCCCTCCACTTT. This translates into CASKLFVDSDNSPLHF.

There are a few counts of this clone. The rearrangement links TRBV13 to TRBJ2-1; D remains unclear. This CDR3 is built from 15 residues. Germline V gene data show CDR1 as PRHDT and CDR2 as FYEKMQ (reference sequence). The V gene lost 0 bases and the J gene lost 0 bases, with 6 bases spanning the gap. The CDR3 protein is CASSLGVRSYNEQFF. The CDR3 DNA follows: TGTGCCAGCAGCTTAGGTGTGCGCTCCTACAATGAGCAGTTCTTC.

The CDR3 protein is CASSSGGGHRQQYF. CDR3 nucleotides: TGTGCCAGCAGCTCCGGCGGGGGTCACCGTCAGCAGTATTTT. The chain joins TRBV7-3 to TRBJ2-3, with TRBD2 matching over 7 bases. From germline, CDR1 is SGHTA and CDR2 FQGTGA. V trimming: 4 bases; J trimming: 11 bases; junction bases outside the gene matches: 12. The CDR3 length is 14 residues.

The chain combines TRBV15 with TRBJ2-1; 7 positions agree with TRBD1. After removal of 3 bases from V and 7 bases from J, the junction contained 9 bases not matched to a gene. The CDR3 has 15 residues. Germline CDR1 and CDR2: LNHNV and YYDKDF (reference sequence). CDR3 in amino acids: CATSRGSDRVNEQFF. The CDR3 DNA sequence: TGTGCCACCAGCAGGGGGAGTGACAGGGTGAATGAGCAGTTCTTC.

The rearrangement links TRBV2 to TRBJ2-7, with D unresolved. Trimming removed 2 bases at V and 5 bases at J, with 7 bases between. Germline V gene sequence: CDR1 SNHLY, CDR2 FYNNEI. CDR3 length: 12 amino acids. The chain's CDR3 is CASSERSDEQYF. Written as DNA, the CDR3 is TGTGCCAGCAGTGAAAGGAGTGACGAGCAGTACTTC.

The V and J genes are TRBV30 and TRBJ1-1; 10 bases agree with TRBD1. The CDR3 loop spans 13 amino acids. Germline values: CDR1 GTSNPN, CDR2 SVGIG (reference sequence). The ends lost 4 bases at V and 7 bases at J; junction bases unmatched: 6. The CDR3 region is CAWTRDRGNEAFF. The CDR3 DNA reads TGTGCCTGGACTCGGGACAGGGGAAATGAAGCTTTCTTT.

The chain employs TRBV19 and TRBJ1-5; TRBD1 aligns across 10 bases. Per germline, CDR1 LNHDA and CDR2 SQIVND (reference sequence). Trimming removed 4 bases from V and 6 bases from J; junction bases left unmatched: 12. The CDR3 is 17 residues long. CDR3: CASSTFMTGGIGQPQHF. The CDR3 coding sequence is TGTGCCAGTAGTACCTTCATGACAGGGGGCATCGGTCAGCCCCAGCATTTT.

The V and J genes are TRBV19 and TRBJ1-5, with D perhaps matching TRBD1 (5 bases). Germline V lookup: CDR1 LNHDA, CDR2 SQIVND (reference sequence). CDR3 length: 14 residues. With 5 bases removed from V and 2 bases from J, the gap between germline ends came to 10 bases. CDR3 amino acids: CASSQIQGNQPQHF. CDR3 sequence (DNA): TGTGCCAGTAGTCAAATACAGGGCAATCAGCCCCAGCATTTT.

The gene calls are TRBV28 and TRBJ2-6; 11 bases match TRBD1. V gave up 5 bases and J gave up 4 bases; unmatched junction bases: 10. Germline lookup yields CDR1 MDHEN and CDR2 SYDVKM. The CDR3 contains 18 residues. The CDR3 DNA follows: TGTGCCAGCAGTCTCTACGGACAGGGGGCAGAAGGGGCCAACGTCCTGACTTTC. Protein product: CASSLYGQGAEGANVLTF.

The CDR3: CASSPGIAYEQYF. In DNA form, the CDR3 reads TGTGCCAGCAGCCCCGGGATCGCCTACGAGCAGTACTTC. The rearrangement joins TRBV11-2 to TRBJ2-7, with D possibly TRBD2 on 5 matching bases. Deletions cut 5 bases from V and 2 bases from J, with 10 bases between. The CDR3 contains 13 residues. Germline values: CDR1 SGHAT, CDR2 FQNNGV.

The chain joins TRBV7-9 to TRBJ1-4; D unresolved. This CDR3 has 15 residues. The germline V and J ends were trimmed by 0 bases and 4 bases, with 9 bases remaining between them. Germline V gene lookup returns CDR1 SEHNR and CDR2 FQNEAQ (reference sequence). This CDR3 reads CASSLAGRHNEKLFF. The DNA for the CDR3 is TGTGCCAGCAGCTTAGCCGGCAGGCATAATGAAAAACTGTTTTTT.

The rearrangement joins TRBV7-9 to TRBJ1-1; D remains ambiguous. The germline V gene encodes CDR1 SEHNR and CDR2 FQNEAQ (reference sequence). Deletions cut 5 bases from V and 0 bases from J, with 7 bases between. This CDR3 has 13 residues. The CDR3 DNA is TGTGCCAGCAGCCCTATTATGAACACTGAAGCTTTCTTT. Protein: CASSPIMNTEAFF.

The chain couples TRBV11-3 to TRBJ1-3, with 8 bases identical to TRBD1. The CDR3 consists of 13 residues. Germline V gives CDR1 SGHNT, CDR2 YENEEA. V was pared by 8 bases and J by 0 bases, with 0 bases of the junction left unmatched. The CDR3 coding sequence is TGTGCCAGCGGGACAGGCTCTGGAAACACCATATATTTT. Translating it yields CASGTGSGNTIYF. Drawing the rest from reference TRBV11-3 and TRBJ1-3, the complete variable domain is EAGVVQSPRYKIIEKKQPVAFWCNPISGHNTLYWYLQNLGQGPELLIRYENEEAVDDSQLPKDRFSAERLKGVDSTLKIQPAELGDSAVYLCASGTGSGNTIYFGEGSWLTVV.

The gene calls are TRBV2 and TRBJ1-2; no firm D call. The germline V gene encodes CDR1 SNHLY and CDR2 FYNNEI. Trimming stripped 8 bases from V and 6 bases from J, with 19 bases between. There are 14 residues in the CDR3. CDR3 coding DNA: TGTGCCAGCGGGCAGACATCCCCGATGGATGGCTACACCTTC. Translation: CASGQTSPMDGYTF.

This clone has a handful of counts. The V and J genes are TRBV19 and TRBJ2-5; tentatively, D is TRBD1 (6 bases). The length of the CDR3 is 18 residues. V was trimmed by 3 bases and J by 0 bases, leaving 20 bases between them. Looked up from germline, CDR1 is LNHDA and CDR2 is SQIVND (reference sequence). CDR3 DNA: TGTGCCAGTAGTATCGGCAGGGGCTCCCAGGTGTACCAAGAGACCCAGTACTTC. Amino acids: CASSIGRGSQVYQETQYF.